Listed below are T cell receptor beta chains from one sample, sequenced in a study of human T cells and chemical hapten exposure. Each CDR3 protein is one row after TCRdb ran MiXCR on the RACE reads. The data contain fewer than 45,000 distinct CDR3 sequences, over 3.5% of them seen just once; the ten biggest clones take up more than 25%. Material: whole blood, obtained in connection with sensitization to the hapten diphenylcyclopropenone (DPC). The receptors stem from a man aged 45 to 65 with alopecia areata. Some clones in this sample may be carry-over from other donors' samples. CDR3s include the opening cysteine and the closing phenylalanine or tryptophan. Fields, in order: D gene, J gene, V gene, clone size, CDR3 DNA, CDR3 protein. The D gene is left open where the match is weak. Not all rows give a size; the values are once, few, many and, for expanded clones, a class.

. | TRBJ1-5 | TRBV7-2 | . | TGTGCCAGCAGCTTAGACAGGGCAATCAATCAGCCCCAGCATTTT | CASSLDRAINQPQHF
. | TRBJ2-7 | TRBV5-6 | many | TGTGCCAGCAGCTTGTCAGGGGATATCAACGAGCAGTACTTC | CASSLSGDINEQYF
TRBD1 | TRBJ2-1 | TRBV12-3/TRBV12-4 | many | TGTGCCAGCAGTCCGGGGACAGGTTCCCCCTCGGGTAATGAGCAGTTCTTC | CASSPGTGSPSGNEQFF
TRBD2 | TRBJ2-3 | TRBV5-1 | many | TGCGCCAGCAGCTTGGCGACTAGCGGTTCGGCACAGGATACGCAGTATTTT | CASSLATSGSAQDTQYF
. | TRBJ2-2 | TRBV12-3/TRBV12-4 | many | TGTGCCAGCAGTTTATATGGGGGGAGTAAGACCGGGGAGCTGTTTTTT | CASSLYGGSKTGELFF
. | TRBJ2-7 | TRBV6-6 | many | TGTGCCAGCAGCTCCACCTGGCGCGTTTCCTACGAGCAGTACTTC | CASSSTWRVSYEQYF
. | TRBJ2-5 | TRBV28 | many | TGTGCCAGCAGTTTGGCGGGGTACCAAGAGACCCAGTACTTC | CASSLAGYQETQYF
. | TRBJ2-1 | TRBV6-2/TRBV6-3 | many | TGTGCCAGCAACGTCTCCACCACCTACAATGAGCAGTTCTTC | CASNVSTTYNEQFF
TRBD1 | TRBJ2-5 | TRBV5-5 | . | TGTGCCAGCAGCTTGGACAGGGGAGAGACCCAGTACTTC | CASSLDRGETQYF
TRBD1 | TRBJ2-1 | TRBV7-6 | many | TGTGCCAGCAGCCCGGGACAGAGTTACAATGAGCAGTTCTTC | CASSPGQSYNEQFF
. | TRBJ2-3 | TRBV12-3/TRBV12-4 | many | TGTGCCAGCAGTCCCCACGGGAGTACGCAGTATTTT | CASSPHGSTQYF
. | TRBJ2-7 | TRBV25-1 | many | TGTGCCAGCAGTGACACCCTAGCGTACTCCTACGAGCAGTACTTC | CASSDTLAYSYEQYF
TRBD1 | TRBJ2-7 | TRBV3-1 | many | TGTGCCAGCAGCCAATCATGGGGACAGTACTACGAGCAGTACTTC | CASSQSWGQYYEQYF
TRBD1 | TRBJ2-3 | TRBV11-2 | . | TGTGCCAGCAGCTTAGACCAGGGGGCAGATACGCAGTATTTT | CASSLDQGADTQYF
. | TRBJ2-7 | TRBV7-9 | many | TGTGCCAGCAGCTCCTCAGGCAACGAGCAGTACTTC | CASSSSGNEQYF
TRBD1 | TRBJ1-1 | TRBV4-3 | many | TGCGCCAGCAGCCAAGTGGACAGGGAGGGTGAAGCTTTCTTT | CASSQVDREGEAFF
. | TRBJ1-1 | TRBV11-3 | many | TGTGCCAGCAGCCAGCGGGGAGGCAGTCATGAAGCTTTCTTT | CASSQRGGSHEAFF
. | TRBJ2-1 | TRBV10-3 | medium-sized | TGTGCCATCTCTCTAGGTAATGAGCAGTTCTTC | CAISLGNEQFF
. | TRBJ2-1 | TRBV11-3 | . | TGTGCCAGCAGCTTGGGTAGACTCGACAATGAGCAGTTCTTC | CASSLGRLDNEQFF
. | TRBJ2-1 | TRBV5-1 | many | TGCGCCAGCACCCCCGGAGGTGGCGGGATTTCCTACAATGAGCAGTTCTTC | CASTPGGGGISYNEQFF
. | TRBJ1-2 | TRBV4-3 | few | TGCGCCAGCACCCCGACTCGGACAGCAGCTAACTATGGCTACACCTTC | CASTPTRTAANYGYTF
TRBD1 | TRBJ1-1 | TRBV18 | many | TGTGCCAGCTCAGAACAGGGGGCCACTGAAGCTTTCTTT | CASSEQGATEAFF
. | TRBJ1-1 | TRBV28 | many | TGTGCCAGCAGTCCATTTCAGGCGTCTGAAGCTTTCTTT | CASSPFQASEAFF
TRBD2 | TRBJ2-7 | TRBV29-1 | many | TGCAGCGCAAAGACTAGCGGGAGTCCCGAGCAGTACTTC | CSAKTSGSPEQYF
TRBD2 | TRBJ2-1 | TRBV7-2 | many | TGTGCCAGCAGCTTTGTAGCGGGTCCCTCCTACAATGAGCAGTTCTTC | CASSFVAGPSYNEQFF
. | TRBJ1-5 | TRBV27 | many | TGTGCCAGCAGTTTGGACAGTTATAATCAGCCCCAGCATTTT | CASSLDSYNQPQHF
. | TRBJ2-1 | TRBV7-2 | many | TGTGCCAGCAGCCCCGGTGGGGCGGGTGGGAATGAGCAGTTCTTC | CASSPGGAGGNEQFF
. | TRBJ2-1 | TRBV6-2/TRBV6-3 | . | TGTGCCAGCAGTCGCATCTACAATGAGCAGTTCTTC | CASSRIYNEQFF
TRBD1 | TRBJ2-7 | TRBV7-9 | many | TGTGCCAGCAGCTTAGGGACAGGAGCCTACGAGCAGTACTTC | CASSLGTGAYEQYF
. | TRBJ2-7 | TRBV21-1 | many | TGTGCCAGCAGCCAGCGGGAGGGCCGATCTGAGCAGTACTTC | CASSQREGRSEQYF
. | TRBJ2-5 | TRBV15 | many | TGTGCCACCAGCGCAAGGGTAGCCCAAGAGACCCAGTACTTC | CATSARVAQETQYF
. | TRBJ2-7 | TRBV28 | many | TGTGCCAGCAGCCCCATTCTGCGGACTTCGGCCTACGAGCAGTACTTC | CASSPILRTSAYEQYF
TRBD2 | TRBJ2-7 | TRBV4-2 | many | TGTGCCAGCAGCCAAGAGATGGTAGCGGGGACCACCTACGAGCAGTACTTC | CASSQEMVAGTTYEQYF
. | TRBJ1-4 | TRBV20-1 | many | TGCAGTGCTAGAAGCCATTCAAGGAGTAATGAAAAACTGTTTTTT | CSARSHSRSNEKLFF
TRBD1 | TRBJ2-3 | TRBV28 | many | TGTGCCAGCAGTTTCCAAAACAGGGGGAATACGCAGTATTTT | CASSFQNRGNTQYF
. | TRBJ2-7 | TRBV7-6 | . | TGTGCCAGCAGCCCCCAATCCGACAGCTCCTACGGGCAGTACTTC | CASSPQSDSSYGQYF
TRBD2 | TRBJ2-4 | TRBV30 | many | TGTGCCTGGAACGGACTAGCGGGAGCCAAAAACATTCAGTACTTC | CAWNGLAGAKNIQYF
TRBD1 | TRBJ1-5 | TRBV28 | many | TGTGCCAGCAGTTCGAAGGACAGGGATAATCAGCCCCAGCATTTT | CASSSKDRDNQPQHF
. | TRBJ1-5 | TRBV19 | many | TGTGCCAGTAGTCGTGGCGCCTTGGGGAAGCCCCAGCATTTT | CASSRGALGKPQHF
. | TRBJ2-5 | TRBV4-3 | many | TGCGCCAGCAGCCAAGGGACGGCTCGAGAGACCCAGTACTTC | CASSQGTARETQYF
. | TRBJ1-1 | TRBV28 | many | TGTGCCAGCAGAAAAAGTGGGACAACACCGAACACTGAAGCTTTCTTT | CASRKSGTTPNTEAFF
TRBD2 | TRBJ2-3 | TRBV29-1 | many | TGCAGCGGAGCGGGAGGGCCTCTTTCAGATACGCAGTATTTT | CSGAGGPLSDTQYF
. | TRBJ2-5 | TRBV7-2 | many | TGTGCCAGCAGATCTAACTCCAGGGACCCGGAGACCCAGTACTTC | CASRSNSRDPETQYF